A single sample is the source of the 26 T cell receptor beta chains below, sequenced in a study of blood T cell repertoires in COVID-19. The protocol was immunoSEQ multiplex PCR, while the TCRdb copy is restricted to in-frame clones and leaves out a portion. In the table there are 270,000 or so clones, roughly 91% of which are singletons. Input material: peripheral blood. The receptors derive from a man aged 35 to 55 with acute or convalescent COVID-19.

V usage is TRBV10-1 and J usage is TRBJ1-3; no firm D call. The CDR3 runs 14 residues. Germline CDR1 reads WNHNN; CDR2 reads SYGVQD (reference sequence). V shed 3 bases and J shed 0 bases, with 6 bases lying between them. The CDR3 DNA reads TGCGCCAGCAGTGAAGCAAGCTCTGGAAACACCATATATTTT. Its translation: CASSEASSGNTIYF.

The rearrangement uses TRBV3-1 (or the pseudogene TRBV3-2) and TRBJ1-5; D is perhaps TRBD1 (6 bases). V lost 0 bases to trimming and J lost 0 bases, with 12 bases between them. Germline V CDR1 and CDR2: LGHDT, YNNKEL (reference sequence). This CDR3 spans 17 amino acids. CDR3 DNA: TGTGCCAGCAGCCAAGATCTGGGACACTATAGCAATCAGCCCCAGCATTTT. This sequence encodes CASSQDLGHYSNQPQHF.

DNA of the CDR3: TGTGCCAGCGTAGGACTAGCGGGGGACTACGAGCAGTACTTC. As protein: CASVGLAGDYEQYF. This rearrangement joins TRBV28 to TRBJ2-7, with 13 bases that match TRBD2. The V and J ends lost 8 bases and 3 bases, in that order; junction bases with no gene match: 4. Germline V gives CDR1 MDHEN, CDR2 SYDVKM. CDR3 length: 14 amino acids.

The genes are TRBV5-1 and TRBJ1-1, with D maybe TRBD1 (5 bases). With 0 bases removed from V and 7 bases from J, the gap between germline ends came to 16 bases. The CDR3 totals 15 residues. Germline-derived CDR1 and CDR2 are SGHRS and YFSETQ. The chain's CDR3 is CASSLGPGEGSEAFF. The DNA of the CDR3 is TGCGCCAGCAGCTTGGGACCGGGGGAAGGTAGTGAAGCTTTCTTT.

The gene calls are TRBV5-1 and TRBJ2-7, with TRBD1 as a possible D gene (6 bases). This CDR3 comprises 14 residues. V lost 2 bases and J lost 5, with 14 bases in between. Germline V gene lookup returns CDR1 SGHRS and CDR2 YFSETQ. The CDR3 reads CASSFRQGNNEQYF. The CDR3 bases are TGCGCCAGCAGCTTCCGGCAGGGGAACAACGAGCAGTACTTC.

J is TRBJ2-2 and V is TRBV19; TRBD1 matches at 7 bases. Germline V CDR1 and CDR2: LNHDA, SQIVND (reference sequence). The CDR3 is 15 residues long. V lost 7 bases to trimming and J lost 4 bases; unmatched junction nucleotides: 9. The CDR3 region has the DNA TGTGCCAGTAAAGCAGGGGGTGTGGGCACCGGGGAGCTGTTTTTT. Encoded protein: CASKAGGVGTGELFF.

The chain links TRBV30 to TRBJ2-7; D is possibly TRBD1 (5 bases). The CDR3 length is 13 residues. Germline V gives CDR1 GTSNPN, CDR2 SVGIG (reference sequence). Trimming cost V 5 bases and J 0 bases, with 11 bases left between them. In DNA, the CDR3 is TGTGCCTGGCGTCAGGGTTCCTCCTACGAGCAGTACTTC. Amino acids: CAWRQGSSYEQYF.

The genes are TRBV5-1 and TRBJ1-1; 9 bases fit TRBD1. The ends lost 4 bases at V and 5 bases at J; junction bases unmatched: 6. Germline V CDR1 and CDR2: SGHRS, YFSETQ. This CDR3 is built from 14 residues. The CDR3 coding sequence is TGCGCCAGCAGCCCTCGGACAGGGGAGACTGAAGCTTTCTTT. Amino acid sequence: CASSPRTGETEAFF.

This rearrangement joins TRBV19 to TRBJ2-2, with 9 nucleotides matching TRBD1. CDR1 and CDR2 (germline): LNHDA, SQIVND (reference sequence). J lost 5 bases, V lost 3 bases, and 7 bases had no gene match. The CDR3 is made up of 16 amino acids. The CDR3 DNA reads TGTGCCAGTAGTATTGAGGGGACAGGGAAAACCGGGGAGCTGTTTTTT. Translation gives CASSIEGTGKTGELFF.

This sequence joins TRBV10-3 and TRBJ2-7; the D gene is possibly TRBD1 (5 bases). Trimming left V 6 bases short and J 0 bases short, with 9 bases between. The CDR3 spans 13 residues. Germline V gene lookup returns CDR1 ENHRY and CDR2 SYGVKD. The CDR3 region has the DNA TGTGCCATCAGGGACACTAACTCCTACGAGCAGTACTTC. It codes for CAIRDTNSYEQYF.

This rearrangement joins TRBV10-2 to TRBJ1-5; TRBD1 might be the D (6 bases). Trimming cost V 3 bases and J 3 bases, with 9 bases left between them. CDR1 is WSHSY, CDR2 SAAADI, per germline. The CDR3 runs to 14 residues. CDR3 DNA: TGCGCCAGCAGTGACAGGGGATACAATCAGCCCCAGCATTTT. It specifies CASSDRGYNQPQHF.

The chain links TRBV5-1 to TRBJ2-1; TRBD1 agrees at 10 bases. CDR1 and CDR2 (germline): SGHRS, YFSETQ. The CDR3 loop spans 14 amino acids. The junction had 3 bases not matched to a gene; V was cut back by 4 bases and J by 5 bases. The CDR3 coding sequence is TGCGCCAGCAGCCGACAGGGGGCAGACAATGAGCAGTTCTTC. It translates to CASSRQGADNEQFF.

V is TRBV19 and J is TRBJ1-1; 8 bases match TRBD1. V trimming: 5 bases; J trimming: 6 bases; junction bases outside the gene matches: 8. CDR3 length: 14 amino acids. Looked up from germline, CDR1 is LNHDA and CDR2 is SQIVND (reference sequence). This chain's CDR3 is CASSFVSGGPEAFF. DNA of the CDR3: TGTGCCAGTAGTTTTGTGTCAGGGGGCCCTGAAGCTTTCTTT.

In DNA, the CDR3 is TGCAGCGTTGAAGGCGCGGGGGAGACAGATACGCAGTATTTT. This codes for CSVEGAGETDTQYF. The chain has TRBV29-1 and TRBJ2-3; the match to TRBD2 covers 7 bases. Germline CDR1 and CDR2: SQVTM and ANQGSEA. This CDR3 has 14 amino acids. The junction had 4 bases not matched to a gene; V was cut back by 1 base and J by 3 bases.

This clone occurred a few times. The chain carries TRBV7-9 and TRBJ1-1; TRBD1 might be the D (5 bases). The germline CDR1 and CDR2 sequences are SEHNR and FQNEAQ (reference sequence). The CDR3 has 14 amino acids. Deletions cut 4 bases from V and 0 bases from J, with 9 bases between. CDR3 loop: CASSSRDMNTEAFF. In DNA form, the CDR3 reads TGTGCCAGCAGCTCCAGGGATATGAACACTGAAGCTTTCTTT.

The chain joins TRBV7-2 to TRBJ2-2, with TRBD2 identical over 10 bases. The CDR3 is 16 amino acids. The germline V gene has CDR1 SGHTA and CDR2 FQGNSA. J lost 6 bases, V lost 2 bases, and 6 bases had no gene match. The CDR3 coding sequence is TGTGCCAGCAGCTTACTAGCGGGGGCGGCGGCCGGGGAGCTGTTTTTT. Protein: CASSLLAGAAAGELFF.

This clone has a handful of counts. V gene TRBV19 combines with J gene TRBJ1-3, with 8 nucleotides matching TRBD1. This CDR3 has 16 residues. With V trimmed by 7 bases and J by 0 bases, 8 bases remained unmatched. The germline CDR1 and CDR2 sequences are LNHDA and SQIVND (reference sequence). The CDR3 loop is CASTRTGYDSGNTIYF. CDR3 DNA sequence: TGTGCCAGTACCAGGACAGGGTACGACTCTGGAAACACCATATATTTT.

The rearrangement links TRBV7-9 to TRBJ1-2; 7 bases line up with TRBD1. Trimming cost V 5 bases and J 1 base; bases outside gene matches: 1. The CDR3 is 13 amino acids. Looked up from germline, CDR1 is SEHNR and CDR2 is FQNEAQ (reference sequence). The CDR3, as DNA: TGTGCCAGCAGCCAGGGGGATAACTATGGCTACACCTTC. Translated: CASSQGDNYGYTF.

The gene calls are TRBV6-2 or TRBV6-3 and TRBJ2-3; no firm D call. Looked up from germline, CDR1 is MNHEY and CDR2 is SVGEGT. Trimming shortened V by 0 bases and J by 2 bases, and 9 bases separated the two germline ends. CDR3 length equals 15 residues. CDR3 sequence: CASSYSADSTDTQYF. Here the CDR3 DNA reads TGTGCCAGCAGTTACTCCGCGGATTCCACAGATACGCAGTATTTT.

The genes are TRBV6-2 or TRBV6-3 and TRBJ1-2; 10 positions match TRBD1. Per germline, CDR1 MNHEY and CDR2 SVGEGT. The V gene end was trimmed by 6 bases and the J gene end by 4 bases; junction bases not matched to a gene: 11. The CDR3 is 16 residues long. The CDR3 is CASSRAPGQGFYGYTF. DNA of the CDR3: TGTGCCAGCAGCCGGGCCCCGGGACAGGGGTTCTATGGCTACACCTTC.

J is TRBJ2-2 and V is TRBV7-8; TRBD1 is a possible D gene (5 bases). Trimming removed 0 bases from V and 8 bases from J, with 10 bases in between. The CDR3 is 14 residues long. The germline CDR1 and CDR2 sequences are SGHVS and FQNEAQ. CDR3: CASSLAVGLGELFF. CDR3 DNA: TGTGCCAGCAGCTTAGCTGTGGGGCTAGGGGAGCTGTTTTTT. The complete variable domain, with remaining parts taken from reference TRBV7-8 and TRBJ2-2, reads GAGVSQSPRYKVAKRGQDVALRCDPISGHVSLFWYQQALGQGPEFLTYFQNEAQLDKSGLPSDRFFAERPEGSVSTLKIQRTQQEDSAVYLCASSLAVGLGELFFGEGSRLTVL.

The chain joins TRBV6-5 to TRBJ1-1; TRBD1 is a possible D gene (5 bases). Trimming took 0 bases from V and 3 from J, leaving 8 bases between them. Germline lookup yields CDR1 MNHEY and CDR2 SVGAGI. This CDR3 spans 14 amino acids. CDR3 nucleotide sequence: TGTGCCAGCAGTTACTCCAGCAGGGACACTGAAGCTTTCTTT. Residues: CASSYSSRDTEAFF.

The chain's CDR3 is CASRKTGSTNEKLFF. The CDR3 DNA reads as TGTGCCAGCAGGAAAACAGGCTCAACTAATGAAAAACTGTTTTTT. The chain carries TRBV11-2 and TRBJ1-4, with a possible D match to TRBD1 (5 bases). The V gene lost 6 bases and the J gene lost 0 bases, with 11 bases spanning the gap. From germline, CDR1 is SGHAT and CDR2 FQNNGV. The CDR3 spans 15 residues. The variable domain in full, completed from reference TRBV11-2 and TRBJ1-4, reads EAGVAQSPRYKIIEKRQSVAFWCNPISGHATLYWYQQILGQGPKLLIQFQNNGVVDDSQLPKDRFSAERLKGVDSTLKIQPAKLEDSAVYLCASRKTGSTNEKLFFGSGTQLSVL.

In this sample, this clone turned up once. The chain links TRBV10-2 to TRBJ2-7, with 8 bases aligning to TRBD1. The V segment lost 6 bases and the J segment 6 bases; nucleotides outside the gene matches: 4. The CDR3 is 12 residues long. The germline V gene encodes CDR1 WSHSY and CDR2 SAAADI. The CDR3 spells CASSQGAGEQYF. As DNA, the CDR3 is TGCGCCAGCAGCCAGGGGGCGGGCGAGCAGTACTTC.

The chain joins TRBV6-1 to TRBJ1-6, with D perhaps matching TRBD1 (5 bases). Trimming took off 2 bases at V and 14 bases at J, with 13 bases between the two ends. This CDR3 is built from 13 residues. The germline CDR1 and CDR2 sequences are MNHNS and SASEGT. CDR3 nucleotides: TGTGCCAGCAGTGAATATAGGGGTGTCACCCTCCACTTT. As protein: CASSEYRGVTLHF.

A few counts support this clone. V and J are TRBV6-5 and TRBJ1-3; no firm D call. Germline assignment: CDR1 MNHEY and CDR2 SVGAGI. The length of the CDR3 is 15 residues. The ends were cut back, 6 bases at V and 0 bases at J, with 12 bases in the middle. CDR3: CASREEAFSGNTIYF. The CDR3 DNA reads TGTGCCAGCAGAGAGGAGGCCTTCTCTGGAAACACCATATATTTT.